Each of the 8 T cell receptor beta chains below was sequenced from the same sample in a study of T cell changes during pregnancy in multiple sclerosis. The table came from immunoSEQ multiplex PCR; TCRdb's copy has only in-frame clones and leaves some out. Seen here are tens of thousands of clones, 90% to 95% observed once, and the top ten hold approximately 4.2%. The sample was CD8+ T cells from peripheral blood mononuclear cells, taken in the first trimester of pregnancy. These receptor sequences come from a female donor with multiple sclerosis, enrolled in a pregnancy study.

The rearrangement joins TRBV4-1 to TRBJ2-1, with D possibly TRBD2 on 6 matching bases. Trimming pared 3 bases from V and 2 bases from J, leaving 11 bases between. This CDR3 is 15 amino acids long. Germline values: CDR1 MGHRA, CDR2 YSYEKL. CDR3 bases: TGCGCCAGCAGCCAGACTAGGGATCCCTACAATGAGCAGTTCTTC. Amino acids: CASSQTRDPYNEQFF.

For this clone: At one end, the junction sequence differs from germline, possibly due to a read error. The chain couples TRBV6-6 to TRBJ2-7; D is undetermined. This CDR3 comprises 12 residues. Germline values: CDR1 MNHNY, CDR2 SVGAGI (reference sequence). The chain's CDR3 is CASSYSTYEQYF. The CDR3 DNA sequence: TGTGCCAGCAGCTACTCTACCTACGAGCAGTACTTC.

The CDR3 loop reads CASSLEQETYEQYF. CDR3 DNA: TGCGCCAGCAGCTTGGAACAGGAAACCTACGAGCAGTACTTC. The genes are TRBV5-1 and TRBJ2-7; D may be TRBD1 (5 bases). Between the trimmed V and J ends, which lost 0 bases and 2 bases, there was a span of 9 bases. The germline V gene encodes CDR1 SGHRS and CDR2 YFSETQ. The CDR3 runs to 14 residues.

J is TRBJ2-7 and V is TRBV7-8; D remains unclear. CDR3 length equals 13 residues. Trimming pared 7 bases from V and 6 bases from J, leaving 16 bases between. CDR1 SGHVS and CDR2 FQNEAQ come from the germline V gene. The DNA for the CDR3 is TGTGCCAGCATCCTCTGGGCCGGCAGCGAGCAGTACTTC. This gives the protein CASILWAGSEQYF.

V and J are TRBV7-6 and TRBJ2-1, with 7 bases aligning to TRBD2. V gave up 6 bases and J gave up 7 bases; unmatched junction bases: 9. This CDR3 spans 14 amino acids. Germline CDR1 SGHVS, CDR2 FNYEAQ. CDR3 nucleotide sequence: TGTGCCAGCAGTAAAGAGCGGGACCGGAATGAGCAGTTCTTC. It codes for CASSKERDRNEQFF.

This clone was detected only once. The CDR3 sequence: CATSRPPAGVSYEQYF. As DNA, the CDR3 is TGTGCCACCAGCAGACCTCCCGCAGGTGTCTCCTACGAGCAGTACTTC. The rearrangement uses TRBV15 and TRBJ2-7; the D is unclear. V was shortened by 2 bases and J by 0 bases, with 14 bases between the two germline ends. This CDR3 contains 16 residues. CDR1 and CDR2 from the germline V gene are LNHNV and YYDKDF (reference sequence).

This rearrangement joins TRBV4-3 to TRBJ2-7; D is unresolved. The germline V gene has CDR1 LGHNA and CDR2 YSLEER. The V end was cut by 2 bases, the J end by 3 bases, with 8 bases between. The CDR3 sequence is 13 residues long. The DNA of the CDR3 is TGCGCCAGCAGCCAAATTAGAAGCTACGAGCAGTACTTC. Translated, it gives CASSQIRSYEQYF.

This clone was picked up one time. V and J are TRBV7-6 and TRBJ2-1, with 8 bases that match TRBD2. Germline V gene lookup returns CDR1 SGHVS and CDR2 FNYEAQ. This CDR3 spans 15 amino acids. Trimming took 2 bases from V and 4 from J; bases not matched to a gene: 4. The chain's CDR3 is CASSLSSGGYNEQFF. CDR3 bases: TGTGCCAGCAGCTTATCGAGCGGGGGTTACAATGAGCAGTTCTTC.